A selection of T cell receptor beta chains follows, all from one sample in a study of blood T cell repertoires in COVID-19. TCRdb's copy holds only in-frame clones and misses some; the assay was immunoSEQ multiplex PCR. Among fewer than 250,000 clones listed, 80% to 90% were seen once. Sequencing was done on a sample of peripheral blood. The receptors shown here come from a woman aged 45-60 years with active or convalescent COVID-19. CDR3s include the opening cysteine and the closing phenylalanine or tryptophan. A D gene is named only where the DNA matches it firmly. A clone size is listed for some rows: how often the clone was seen (once, few, many), or a class if it is expanded.

abundance,j_gene,d_gene,v_gene,CDR3nt,CDR3aa
NA,TRBJ2-1,TRBD2,TRBV2,TGTGCCAGCAGTGGGAGCGGGGGGGCCTACAATGAGCAGTTCTTC,CASSGSGGAYNEQFF
NA,TRBJ1-3,TRBD1,TRBV3-1/TRBV3-2,TGTGCCAGCAGACTGGACAGGGCTGGAAACACCATATATTTT,CASRLDRAGNTIYF
once,TRBJ1-2,NA,TRBV19,TGTGCCAGTAGTAACTCGGGAACAGGGCTCTATGGCTACACCTTC,CASSNSGTGLYGYTF
NA,TRBJ2-3,NA,TRBV28,TGTGCCAGCAGGAAAACAGGGTTAGATACGCAGTATTTT,CASRKTGLDTQYF
NA,TRBJ1-1,NA,TRBV27,TGTGCCAGCAGTGTGACAGCCGCGAACACTGAAGCTTTCTTT,CASSVTAANTEAFF
NA,TRBJ1-1,NA,TRBV28,TGTGCCAGCAGTTATACAGGGGAAGCTTTCTTT,CASSYTGEAFF
NA,TRBJ1-1,TRBD1,TRBV12-5,TGTGCTAGTGGCCGGGACAGCAACATTGAAGCTTTCTTT,CASGRDSNIEAFF
NA,TRBJ1-6,TRBD1,TRBV2,TGTGCCAGCAGAGGGGACAGGCAGGTGAATAATTCACCCCTCCACTTT,CASRGDRQVNNSPLHF
NA,TRBJ1-6,TRBD1,TRBV28,TGTGCCAGCAATGGGGGGACAGGGGGATCACCCCTCCACTTT,CASNGGTGGSPLHF
NA,TRBJ1-2,NA,TRBV6-1,TGTGCCAGCAGTGAAGGACAGTATGGCTACACCTTC,CASSEGQYGYTF
NA,TRBJ2-5,TRBD1,TRBV6-5,TGTGCCAGCAGTCCCCCGGGACAGGGGCGAGAGACCCAGTACTTC,CASSPPGQGRETQYF
NA,TRBJ1-1,TRBD1,TRBV11-2,TGTGCCAGCAGTCGTTCCGGGACAGTGAACACTGAAGCTTTCTTT,CASSRSGTVNTEAFF
once,TRBJ1-5,NA,TRBV7-8,TGTGCCAGCAGCTTGGGGCCGGAGTACAATCAGCCCCAGCATTTT,CASSLGPEYNQPQHF
NA,TRBJ2-1,NA,TRBV5-4,TGTGCCAGCAGCCTAACTACAGGACATGAGCAGTTCTTC,CASSLTTGHEQFF
NA,TRBJ1-2,TRBD1,TRBV19,TGTGCCAGTAGTATAGCCCAGGGGGCCCAAGCTAACTATGGCTACACCTTC,CASSIAQGAQANYGYTF
NA,TRBJ1-2,NA,TRBV24-1,TGTGCCACCAGTGCCGACTATGGCTACACCTTC,CATSADYGYTF
NA,TRBJ2-1,NA,TRBV5-1,TGCGCCAGCAGCCCAACGGACTTGTACAATGAGCAGTTCTTC,CASSPTDLYNEQFF
NA,TRBJ2-1,TRBD2,TRBV30,TGTGCCTGGAGTGCCACTACTAGCGGGAGTAGAAATGAGCAGTTCTTC,CAWSATTSGSRNEQFF
NA,TRBJ2-2,NA,TRBV5-1,TGCGCCAGCAGCTTGGGGCAGATTAATACCGGGGAGCTGTTTTTT,CASSLGQINTGELFF
NA,TRBJ1-4,TRBD1,TRBV4-1,TGCGCCAGCAGCCAATTAAGGGACAGGGTTACCGAAAAACTGTTTTTT,CASSQLRDRVTEKLFF
NA,TRBJ1-3,TRBD1,TRBV2,TGTGCCAGCAGCAATGGACAGGGAGGAAACACCATATATTTT,CASSNGQGGNTIYF
NA,TRBJ1-1,NA,TRBV25-1,TGTGCCAGCAGTGAATCGGGGGGCTTGACTGAAGCTTTCTTT,CASSESGGLTEAFF
NA,TRBJ1-2,TRBD1,TRBV6-5,TGTGCCAGCAGTTACGGGACAGTCTATGGCTACACCTTC,CASSYGTVYGYTF
few,TRBJ1-6,NA,TRBV6-5,TGTGCCAGCCGTAGCTCCTATAATTCACCCCTCCACTTT,CASRSSYNSPLHF
few,TRBJ1-4,NA,TRBV7-8,TGTGCCAGCAGCTTCTCCGGGCCGGGATGGAATGAAAAACTGTTTTTT,CASSFSGPGWNEKLFF
NA,TRBJ2-3,TRBD2,TRBV5-6,TGTGCCAGCAGCTTGGGGGGACTAGCGGGGTACACTAGCACAGATACGCAGTATTTT,CASSLGGLAGYTSTDTQYF
few,TRBJ2-7,NA,TRBV29-1,TGCAGCGTTGACGTAGCGTACGAGCAGTACTTC,CSVDVAYEQYF
NA,TRBJ1-5,TRBD1,TRBV28,TGTGCCAGCAGACGGGACAGGGTGGAACCCCAGCATTTT,CASRRDRVEPQHF